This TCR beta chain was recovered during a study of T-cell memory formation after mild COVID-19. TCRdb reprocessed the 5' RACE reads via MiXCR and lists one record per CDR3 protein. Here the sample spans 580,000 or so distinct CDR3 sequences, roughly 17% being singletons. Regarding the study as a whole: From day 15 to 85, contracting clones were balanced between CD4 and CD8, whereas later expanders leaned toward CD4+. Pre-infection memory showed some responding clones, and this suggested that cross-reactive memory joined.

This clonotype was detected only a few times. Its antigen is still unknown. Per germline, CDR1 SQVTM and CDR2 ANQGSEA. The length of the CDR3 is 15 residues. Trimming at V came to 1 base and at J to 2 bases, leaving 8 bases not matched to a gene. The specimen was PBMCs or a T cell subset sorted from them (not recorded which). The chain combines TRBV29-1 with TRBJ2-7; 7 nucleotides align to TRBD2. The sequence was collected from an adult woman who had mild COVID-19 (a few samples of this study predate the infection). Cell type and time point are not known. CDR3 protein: CSVEGPSGPPYEQYF. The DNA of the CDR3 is TGCAGCGTTGAAGGTCCTAGCGGTCCTCCCTACGAGCAGTACTTC.